The 26 T cell receptor beta chains in this list originate from one sample, sequenced in a study of T cells in pancreatic ductal adenocarcinoma. The selected patients with pancreatic ductal adenocarcinoma had surgery but no neoadjuvant therapy. Using immunoSEQ multiplex PCR, the repertoire was profiled, and TCRdb retains in-frame clones only, with some absent. The profile shows more than 85,000 clones, 90% to 95% of them singletons. The sequenced sample was PBMCs. These receptors were collected from a human donor with pancreatic ductal adenocarcinoma.

This chain uses TRBV30 with TRBJ2-3; D is perhaps TRBD2 (5 bases). V was clipped by 0 bases and J by 6 bases, with 13 bases between them. The length of the CDR3 is 14 residues. Looked up from germline, CDR1 is GTSNPN and CDR2 is SVGIG (reference sequence). The CDR3 spells CAWSVRGGGDTQYF. CDR3 coding DNA: TGTGCCTGGAGTGTACGCGGAGGCGGGGATACGCAGTATTTT.

The genes are TRBV5-8 and TRBJ2-3, with 13 bases aligning to TRBD2. In germline, CDR1 is SGHTS, CDR2 YDEGEE. J lost 6 bases, V lost 4 bases, and 11 bases had no gene match. The CDR3 has 17 residues. The CDR3 region is CASSPWTSGSLMDTQYF. DNA of the CDR3: TGTGCCAGCAGCCCATGGACTAGCGGGAGCCTTATGGATACGCAGTATTTT. Filled out from reference TRBV5-8 and TRBJ2-3, the complete variable domain reads EAGVTQSPTHLIKTRGQQATLRCSPISGHTSVYWYQQALGLGLQFLLWYDEGEERNRGNFPPRFSGRQFPNYSSELNVNALELEDSALYLCASSPWTSGSLMDTQYFGPGTRLTVL.

The DNA of the CDR3 is TGTGCCAGTAGTAGATCGCAGGGGATTAGCAATCAGCCCCAGCATTTT. It yields the protein CASSRSQGISNQPQHF. This chain links TRBV19 with TRBJ1-5; perhaps TRBD1 as D (6 bases). The CDR3 covers 16 residues. Germline CDR1 reads LNHDA; CDR2 reads SQIVND (reference sequence). Trimming took 4 bases from V and 0 from J, leaving 13 bases between them.

This clone showed up just once. The V gene is TRBV5-1, the J gene TRBJ2-5; 10 bases line up with TRBD2. This CDR3 contains 15 residues. J gave up 5 bases and V 0 bases, and 4 bases lay outside the gene matches. Germline CDR1 SGHRS, CDR2 YFSETQ. As DNA, the CDR3 is TGCGCCAGCAGCTTGGAGGCTAGCGGGAGTGAGACCCAGTACTTC. Its protein product is CASSLEASGSETQYF.

The chain recombines TRBV11-2 with TRBJ2-7; D gene ambiguous. This CDR3 region has 14 residues. CDR1 and CDR2 (germline): SGHAT, FQNNGV. With 1 base removed from V and 2 bases from J, the gap between germline ends came to 9 bases. The CDR3 region has the DNA TGTGCCAGCAGCTTAGTCCTAGGAACCTACGAGCAGTACTTC. Its protein product is CASSLVLGTYEQYF.

The chain joins TRBV7-3 to TRBJ2-1, with D possibly TRBD1 on 6 matching bases. The CDR3 consists of 17 residues. The V end was cut by 2 bases, the J end by 0 bases, with 14 bases between. From germline, CDR1 is SGHTA and CDR2 FQGTGA. CDR3: CASSLPGQPNSYNEQFF. In nucleotides, the CDR3 is TGTGCCAGCAGCTTACCTGGACAGCCCAACTCCTACAATGAGCAGTTCTTC.

The chain couples TRBV6-5 to TRBJ2-5, with TRBD1 identical over 9 bases. The junction had 4 bases not matched to a gene; V was cut back by 0 bases and J by 5 bases. The length of the CDR3 is 15 residues. CDR1 MNHEY and CDR2 SVGAGI come from the germline V gene. CDR3 amino acids: CASSYSGQGWETQYF. The CDR3 nucleotides read TGTGCCAGCAGTTACTCGGGACAGGGTTGGGAGACCCAGTACTTC.

V usage is TRBV30 and J usage is TRBJ1-2, with D maybe TRBD1 (6 bases). CDR3 length equals 12 residues. Trimming left V 2 bases short and J 8 bases short, with 12 bases between. CDR1 and CDR2 (germline): GTSNPN, SVGIG (reference sequence). The CDR3 loop reads CAWSKGVLGYTF. CDR3 bases: TGTGCCTGGAGTAAGGGGGTTCTGGGCTACACCTTC.

A few counts support this clone. The chain carries TRBV30 and TRBJ2-2; TRBD1 matches at 9 bases. V lost 3 bases, J lost 4 bases, and 6 bases stayed unmatched. The CDR3 covers 15 residues. Per the germline V gene, CDR1 is GTSNPN and CDR2 is SVGIG (reference sequence). CDR3 amino acids: CAWRKQGAGTGELFF. The CDR3 nucleotides read TGTGCCTGGAGAAAACAGGGGGCGGGCACCGGGGAGCTGTTTTTT.

The CDR3 DNA is TGTGCCAGTAGTACCTTGACAGGGTCTCTTCGAGAGACCCAGTACTTC. Translating it yields CASSTLTGSLRETQYF. The chain employs TRBV19 and TRBJ2-5; 7 nucleotides match TRBD1. The CDR3 loop spans 16 amino acids. CDR1 and CDR2 from the germline V gene are LNHDA and SQIVND (reference sequence). Trimming cost V 4 bases and J 4 bases; bases outside gene matches: 12.

This chain uses TRBV25-1 with TRBJ2-1; TRBD2 aligns across 10 bases. This CDR3 region has 15 residues. Germline loops: CDR1 MGHDK, CDR2 SYGVNS. V shed 5 bases, J shed 10 bases, and the junction held 11 bases outside the gene matches. The CDR3 DNA reads TGTGCCAGCAGTAGTCCGGCTAGCGGGAGTTGGGAGCAGTTCTTC. This sequence encodes CASSSPASGSWEQFF. Full variable domain (outside the CDR3, taken from reference TRBV25-1 and TRBJ2-1): EADIYQTPRYLVIGTGKKITLECSQTMGHDKMYWYQQDPGMELHLIHYSYGVNSTEKGDLSSESTVSRIRTEHFPLTLESARPSHTSQYLCASSSPASGSWEQFFGPGTRLTVL.

This clone was seen just once. The CDR3 loop reads CASSFRQDYGYTF. CDR3 in DNA: TGTGCCAGCAGCTTCCGACAGGATTATGGCTACACCTTC. The rearrangement links TRBV6-1 to TRBJ1-2, with a possible D match to TRBD1 (6 bases). This CDR3 has 13 amino acids. The V and J ends lost 6 bases and 5 bases respectively, with 13 bases between them. Germline V lookup: CDR1 MNHNS, CDR2 SASEGT.

V usage is TRBV18 and J usage is TRBJ2-7; D is undetermined. CDR3 length equals 15 residues. The V end was cut by 2 bases, the J end by 6 bases, with 17 bases between. CDR1 and CDR2 (germline): KGHSH, LQKENI. CDR3 sequence reads: CASSPNGFESSEQYF. In DNA, the CDR3 is TGTGCCAGCTCACCAAACGGGTTTGAGTCGTCCGAGCAGTACTTC.

In DNA, the CDR3 is TGTGCCAGTACGACACTTCCAACTAATGAAAAACTGTTTTTT. Translated: CASTTLPTNEKLFF. The gene calls are TRBV19 and TRBJ1-4; D is undetermined. The CDR3 loop spans 14 amino acids. CDR1 and CDR2 (germline): LNHDA, SQIVND (reference sequence). V lost 7 bases to trimming and J lost 0 bases, with 9 bases between them.

The genes are TRBV7-8 and TRBJ1-5, with a weak D call TRBD1 (6 bases). This CDR3 has 15 residues. CDR1 is SGHVS, CDR2 FQNEAQ, per germline. Trimming removed 4 bases from V and 2 bases from J, with 12 bases in between. CDR3 loop: CASSWGPAGNQPQHF. DNA for the CDR3: TGTGCCAGCAGCTGGGGGCCAGCGGGCAATCAGCCCCAGCATTTT.

The chain couples TRBV7-9 to TRBJ2-6, with D perhaps matching TRBD2 (5 bases). Germline assignment: CDR1 SEHNR and CDR2 FQNEAQ (reference sequence). This CDR3 spans 15 amino acids. With 6 bases removed from V and 0 bases from J, the gap between germline ends came to 9 bases. In DNA, the CDR3 is TGTGCCAGCAGTTTCCGGGACTCTGGGGCCAACGTCCTGACTTTC. It codes for CASSFRDSGANVLTF.

This rearrangement joins TRBV7-9 to TRBJ2-7, with TRBD1 matching over 7 bases. Germline V gene sequence: CDR1 SEHNR, CDR2 FQNEAQ (reference sequence). CDR3 size: 15 residues. The V gene end was trimmed by 5 bases and the J gene end by 3 bases; junction bases not matched to a gene: 10. The CDR3 sequence is CASSQTRQGLYEQYF. The DNA for the CDR3 is TGTGCCAGCAGCCAAACCAGACAGGGCCTCTACGAGCAGTACTTC.

The rearrangement uses TRBV28 and TRBJ2-5, with D perhaps TRBD1 (6 bases). CDR3 length equals 14 residues. V was shortened by 4 bases and J by 5 bases, with 14 bases between the two germline ends. Germline V gene data show CDR1 as MDHEN and CDR2 as SYDVKM. The CDR3 loop reads CASSYPQGRETQYF. The CDR3 DNA is TGTGCCAGCAGTTATCCCCAGGGGCGGGAGACCCAGTACTTC.

V and J are TRBV5-6 and TRBJ2-2, with D unresolved. This CDR3 is 15 amino acids long. The germline CDR1 and CDR2 sequences are SGHDT and YYEEEE. V lost 2 bases, J lost 5 bases, and 13 bases lay in between. The CDR3 coding sequence is TGTGCCAGCAGCTTCAGGATTAGACCGACCGGGGAGCTGTTTTTT. Residues: CASSFRIRPTGELFF.

This clone showed up just once. Written as DNA, the CDR3 is TGTGCCAGCAGTCTAGCGGGAGCCGCCTACAATGAGCAGTTCTTC. Protein sequence: CASSLAGAAYNEQFF. The chain has TRBV28 and TRBJ2-1; 10 bases are shared with TRBD2. Germline V lookup: CDR1 MDHEN, CDR2 SYDVKM. CDR3 length: 15 residues. The junction had 3 bases not matched to a gene; V was cut back by 5 bases and J by 2 bases. The whole variable domain, remainder taken from reference TRBV28 and TRBJ2-1, is DVKVTQSSRYLVKRTGEKVFLECVQDMDHENMFWYRQDPGLGLRLIYFSYDVKMKEKGDIPEGYSVSREKKERFSLILESASTNQTSMYLCASSLAGAAYNEQFFGPGTRLTVL.

The chain carries TRBV5-5 and TRBJ1-1; D is uncertain. CDR3 length: 15 amino acids. V lost 1 base, J lost 6 bases, and 16 bases lay in between. The germline V gene encodes CDR1 SGHKS and CDR2 YYEKEE (reference sequence). Written as DNA, the CDR3 is TGTGCCAGCAGCTTGATATCTACGGGAGGTGCTGAAGCTTTCTTT. Residues: CASSLISTGGAEAFF.

This chain joins TRBV5-1 and TRBJ1-3, with TRBD1 identical over 7 bases. The CDR3 has 16 amino acids. Germline CDR1 and CDR2: SGHRS and YFSETQ. J gave up 0 bases and V 0 bases, and 3 bases lay outside the gene matches. CDR3 DNA sequence: TGCGCCAGCAGCTTGGAGGGACAGATCTCTGGAAACACCATATATTTT. It translates to CASSLEGQISGNTIYF.

J is TRBJ2-3 and V is TRBV28, with D perhaps matching TRBD1 (5 bases). Germline loops: CDR1 MDHEN, CDR2 SYDVKM. This CDR3 is 15 amino acids long. V lost 3 bases, J lost 3 bases, and 13 bases lay in between. The CDR3 DNA reads TGTGCCAGCAGTTTTTGGGGAAGGGGTACAGATACGCAGTATTTT. Its protein product is CASSFWGRGTDTQYF.

The V call is TRBV10-2, the J call TRBJ2-7; 7 positions agree with TRBD2. Germline assignment: CDR1 WSHSY and CDR2 SAAADI. V dropped 11 bases and J dropped 6; count of bases not matched to a gene: 13. The CDR3 spans 13 residues. CDR3 amino acids: CAGGEAGRSEQYF. Written as DNA, the CDR3 is TGCGCCGGGGGGGAAGCGGGAAGGAGCGAGCAGTACTTC.

The CDR3 bases are TGTGCCACCTGGACAGGGGGCGCTTCTACAGACGAGCAGTACTTC. Translating gives CATWTGGASTDEQYF. This sequence joins TRBV2 and TRBJ2-7, with TRBD1 matching over 11 bases. The J segment lost 5 bases and the V segment lost 10 bases, leaving 13 bases of the junction unmatched. CDR3 length: 15 residues. CDR1 is SNHLY, CDR2 FYNNEI, per germline.

This rearrangement joins TRBV4-2 to TRBJ2-7; perhaps TRBD1 as D (6 bases). The V gene's germline CDR1 is LGHNA and CDR2 YNFKEQ. V dropped 1 base and J dropped 0 bases, with 10 bases sitting between them. There are 15 residues in the CDR3. As DNA, the CDR3 is TGTGCCAGCAGCCAAGGTCAGGGGTCCTCCTACGAGCAGTACTTC. Translation: CASSQGQGSSYEQYF.